Each of the 2 T cell receptor beta chains below was sequenced from the same sample in a study of T cell responses to AZD1222 COVID-19 vaccine. The table came from immunoSEQ multiplex PCR; TCRdb's copy has only in-frame clones and leaves some out. This table holds approximately 140,000 clones, 80% to 95% found once. The sequences come from peripheral blood, collected 28 days after the second AZD1222 dose. These receptors were collected from an adult who received the AZD1222 COVID-19 vaccine.

This chain connects TRBV27 to TRBJ1-1; no definite D call. The CDR3 covers 12 residues. The ends were cut back, 6 bases at V and 4 bases at J, with 9 bases in the middle. CDR1 is MNHEY and CDR2 is SMNVEV in the germline V gene (reference sequence). DNA of the CDR3: TGTGCCAGCAGCTCGGTCTCCACTGAAGCTTTCTTT. Protein sequence: CASSSVSTEAFF.

Notes on this clone: Other DNA sequences in this sample translate to the same CDR3. This chain uses TRBV11-2 with TRBJ1-3; D remains unclear. CDR3 length equals 13 residues. Germline V CDR1 and CDR2: SGHAT, FQNNGV. V dropped 0 bases and J dropped 2 bases, with 2 bases sitting between them. The CDR3 DNA is TGTGCCAGCAGCTTAGAGCCTGGAAACACCATATATTTT. It translates to CASSLEPGNTIYF.